This T cell receptor (beta chain) was observed in a study of control samples from healthy donors and cancer patients. The assay was immunoSEQ multiplex PCR, and TCRdb's table has in-frame clones only and misses some. Here the sample spans approximately 58,000 clones, around 87% being singletons. The germline CDR1 and CDR2 sequences are SGHVS and FNYEAQ. The CDR3 runs 15 residues. V was trimmed by 0 bases and J by 0 bases, leaving 6 bases between them. The sample taken for sequencing was PBMCs. The chain has TRBV7-6 and TRBJ2-1, with D maybe TRBD2 (5 bases). The receptor was isolated from an older woman with lung cancer. The CDR3, as DNA: TGTGCCAGCAGCTTAGCTAGCGCCTCCTACAATGAGCAGTTCTTC. Protein: CASSLASASYNEQFF.